This T cell receptor beta chain was captured in a study of Graves' ophthalmopathy and Graves' hyperthyroidism. Study findings and constraints: Appearing in blood as well were most expanded thyroid clonotypes above 0.001 frequency.

RNA transcripts were the source from which TCR beta CDR3 regions were amplified. Second-round multiplex PCR came after a first-round RT-PCR that employed HTBI primers. TCRdb called the multiplex PCR reads again in MiXCR, with one record for every CDR3 protein. The repertoire holds 450,000 to 600,000 distinct CDR3 sequences, with roughly 40% as singletons. The germline CDR1 and CDR2 sequences are DFQATT and SNEGSKA (reference sequence). The CDR3 totals 14 residues. Comment on this clonotype: Its target is not known.

Clinical symptoms, serum thyroxine, TRAb, thyroid ultrasound and orbital computed tomography determined diagnosis. The rearrangement joins TRBV20-1 to TRBJ2-7, with TRBD2 matching over 16 bases. The last part of the DNA fits TRBJ2-1 better; the J call may be wrong. Material for sequencing was peripheral blood or thyroid tissue (not recorded which). This receptor was taken from an adult man with Graves' hyperthyroidism. CDR3 DNA sequence: TGCAGTGCCGGGACTAGCGGGAGGGTTAGTGAGCAGTTCTTC. Encoded protein: CSAGTSGRVSEQFF.